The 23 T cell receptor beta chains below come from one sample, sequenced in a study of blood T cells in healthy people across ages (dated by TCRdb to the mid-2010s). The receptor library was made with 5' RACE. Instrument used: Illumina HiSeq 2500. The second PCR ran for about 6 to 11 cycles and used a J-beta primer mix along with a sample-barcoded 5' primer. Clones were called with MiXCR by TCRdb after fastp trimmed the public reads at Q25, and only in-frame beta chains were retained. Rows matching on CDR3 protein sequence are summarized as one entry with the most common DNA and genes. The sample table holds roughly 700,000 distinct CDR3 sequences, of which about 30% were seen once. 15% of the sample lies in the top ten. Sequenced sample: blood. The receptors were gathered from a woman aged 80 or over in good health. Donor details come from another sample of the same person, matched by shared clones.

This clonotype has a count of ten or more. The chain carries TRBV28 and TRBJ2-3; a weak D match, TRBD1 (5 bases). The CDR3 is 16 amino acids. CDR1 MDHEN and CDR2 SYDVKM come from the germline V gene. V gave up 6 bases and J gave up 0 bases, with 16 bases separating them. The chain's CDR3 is CASSSPGHASTDTQYF. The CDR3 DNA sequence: TGTGCCAGCAGCAGCCCCGGACATGCTAGCACAGATACGCAGTATTTT. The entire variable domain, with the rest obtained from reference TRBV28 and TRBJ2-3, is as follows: DVKVTQSSRYLVKRTGEKVFLECVQDMDHENMFWYRQDPGLGLRLIYFSYDVKMKEKGDIPEGYSVSREKKERFSLILESASTNQTSMYLCASSSPGHASTDTQYFGPGTRLTVL.

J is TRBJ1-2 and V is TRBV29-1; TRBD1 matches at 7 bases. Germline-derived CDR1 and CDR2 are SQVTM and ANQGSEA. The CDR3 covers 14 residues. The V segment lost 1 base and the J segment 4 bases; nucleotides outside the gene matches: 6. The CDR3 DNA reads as TGCAGCGTTGAAGGTATGGGGGACAGCTATGGCTACACCTTC. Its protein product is CSVEGMGDSYGYTF.

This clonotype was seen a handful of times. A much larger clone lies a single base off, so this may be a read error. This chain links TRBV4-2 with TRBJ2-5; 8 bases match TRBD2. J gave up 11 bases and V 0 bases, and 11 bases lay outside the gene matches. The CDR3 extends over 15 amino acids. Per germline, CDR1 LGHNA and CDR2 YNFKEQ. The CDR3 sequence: CASSQDRGGYNEQYF. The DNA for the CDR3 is TGTGCCAGCAGCCAAGACCGGGGGGGCTACAATGAGCAGTACTTC.

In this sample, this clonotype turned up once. The CDR3 is CASSLPPPGTGIEKLFF. The CDR3 DNA is TGTGCCAGCAGCCTTCCTCCCCCCGGGACAGGAATAGAAAAACTGTTTTTT. The gene calls are TRBV28 and TRBJ1-4, with TRBD1 identical over 8 bases. Per germline, CDR1 MDHEN and CDR2 SYDVKM. Trimming took 6 bases from V and 8 from J; bases not matched to a gene: 17. The CDR3 runs 17 residues.

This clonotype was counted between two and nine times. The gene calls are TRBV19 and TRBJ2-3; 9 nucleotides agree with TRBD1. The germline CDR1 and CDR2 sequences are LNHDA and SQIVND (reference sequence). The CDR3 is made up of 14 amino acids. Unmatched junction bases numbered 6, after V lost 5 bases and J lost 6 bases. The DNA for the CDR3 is TGTGCCAGTAGTTCCGGACAGGGGTTGGATACGCAGTATTTT. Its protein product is CASSSGQGLDTQYF. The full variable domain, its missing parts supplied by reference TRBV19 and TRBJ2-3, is DGGITQSPKYLFRKEGQNVTLSCEQNLNHDAMYWYRQDPGQGLRLIYYSQIVNDFQKGDIAEGYSVSREKKESFPLTVTSAQKNPTAFYLCASSSGQGLDTQYFGPGTRLTVL.

The CDR3 nucleotides read TGCGCCAGCAGCTTGAGGGCAGGGAGAAATAATTCACCCCTCCACTTT. Translation: CASSLRAGRNNSPLHF. This chain uses TRBV5-1 with TRBJ1-6; TRBD1 is a possible D gene (5 bases). The CDR3 is made up of 16 amino acids. Looked up from germline, CDR1 is SGHRS and CDR2 is YFSETQ. Deletions cut 1 base from V and 5 bases from J, with 13 bases between. Full variable domain (outside the CDR3, taken from reference TRBV5-1 and TRBJ1-6): KAGVTQTPRYLIKTRGQQVTLSCSPISGHRSVSWYQQTPGQGLQFLFEYFSETQRNKGNFPGRFSGRQFSNSRSEMNVSTLELGDSALYLCASSLRAGRNNSPLHFGNGTRLTVT.

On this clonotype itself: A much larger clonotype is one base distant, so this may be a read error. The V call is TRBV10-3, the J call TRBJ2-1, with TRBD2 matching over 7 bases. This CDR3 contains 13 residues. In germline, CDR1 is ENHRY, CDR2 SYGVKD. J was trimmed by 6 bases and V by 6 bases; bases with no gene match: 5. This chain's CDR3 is CAIREGLSNEQFF. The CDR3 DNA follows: TGTGCCATCAGGGAGGGACTAAGCAATGAGCAGTTCTTC.

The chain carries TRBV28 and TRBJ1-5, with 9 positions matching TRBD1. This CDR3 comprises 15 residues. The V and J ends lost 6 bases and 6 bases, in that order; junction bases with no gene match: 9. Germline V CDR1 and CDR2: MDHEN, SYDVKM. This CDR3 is CASSPSGQGGQPQHF. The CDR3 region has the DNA TGTGCCAGCAGCCCCTCGGGACAGGGCGGTCAGCCCCAGCATTTT.

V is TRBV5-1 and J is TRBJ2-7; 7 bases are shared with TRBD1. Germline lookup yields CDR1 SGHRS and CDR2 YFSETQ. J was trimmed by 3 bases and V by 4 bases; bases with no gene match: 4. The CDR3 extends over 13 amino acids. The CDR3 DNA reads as TGCGCCAGCAGCGCGGACAGGATCTACGAGCAGTACTTC. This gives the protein CASSADRIYEQYF. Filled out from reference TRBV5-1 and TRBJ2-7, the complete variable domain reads KAGVTQTPRYLIKTRGQQVTLSCSPISGHRSVSWYQQTPGQGLQFLFEYFSETQRNKGNFPGRFSGRQFSNSRSEMNVSTLELGDSALYLCASSADRIYEQYFGPGTRLTVT.

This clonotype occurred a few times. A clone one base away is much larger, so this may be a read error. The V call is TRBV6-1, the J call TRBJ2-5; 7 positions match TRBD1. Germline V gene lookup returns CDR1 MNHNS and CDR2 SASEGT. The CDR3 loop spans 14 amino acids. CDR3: CAGSDPTGRETQYF. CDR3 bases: TGTGCCGGCAGTGACCCGACAGGGCGGGAGACCCAGTACTTC.

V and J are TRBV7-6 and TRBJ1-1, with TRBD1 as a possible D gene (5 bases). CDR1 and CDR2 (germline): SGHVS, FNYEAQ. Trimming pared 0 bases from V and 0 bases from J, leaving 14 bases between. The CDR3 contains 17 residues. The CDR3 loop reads CASSLAEGRHMNTEAFF. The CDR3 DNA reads TGTGCCAGCAGCTTAGCGGAGGGGCGGCACATGAACACTGAAGCTTTCTTT.

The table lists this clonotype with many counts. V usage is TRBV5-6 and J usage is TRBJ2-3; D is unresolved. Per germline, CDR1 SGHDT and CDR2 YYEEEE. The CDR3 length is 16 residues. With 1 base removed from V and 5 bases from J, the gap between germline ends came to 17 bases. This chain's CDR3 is CASSLKERGWGDTQYF. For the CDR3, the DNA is TGTGCCAGCAGCTTGAAGGAGCGCGGCTGGGGAGATACGCAGTATTTT.

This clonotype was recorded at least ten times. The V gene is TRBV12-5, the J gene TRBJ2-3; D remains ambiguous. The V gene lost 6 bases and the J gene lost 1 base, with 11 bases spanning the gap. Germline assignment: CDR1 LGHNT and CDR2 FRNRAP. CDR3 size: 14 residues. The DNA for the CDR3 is TGTGCTAGTGGAAAGGGTATCGGCACAGATACGCAGTATTTT. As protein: CASGKGIGTDTQYF.

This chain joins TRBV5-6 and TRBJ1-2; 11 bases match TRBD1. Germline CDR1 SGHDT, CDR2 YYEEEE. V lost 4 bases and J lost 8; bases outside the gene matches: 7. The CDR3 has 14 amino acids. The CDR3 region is CASSPGTGGIGYTF. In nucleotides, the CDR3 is TGTGCCAGCAGCCCGGGGACAGGGGGTATAGGCTACACCTTC.

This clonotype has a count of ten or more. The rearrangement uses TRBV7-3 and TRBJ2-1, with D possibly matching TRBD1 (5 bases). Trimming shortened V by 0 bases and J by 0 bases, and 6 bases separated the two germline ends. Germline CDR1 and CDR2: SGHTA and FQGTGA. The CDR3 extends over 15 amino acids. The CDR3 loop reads CASSLTGPSYNEQFF. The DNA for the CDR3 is TGTGCCAGCAGCTTAACGGGGCCCTCCTACAATGAGCAGTTCTTC.

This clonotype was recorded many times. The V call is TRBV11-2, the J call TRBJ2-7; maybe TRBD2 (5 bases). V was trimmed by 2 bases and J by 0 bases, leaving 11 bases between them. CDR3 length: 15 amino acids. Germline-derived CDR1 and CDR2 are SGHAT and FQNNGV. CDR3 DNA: TGTGCCAGCAGCTTAAGAGGGCAGAGCTCCTACGAGCAGTACTTC. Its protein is CASSLRGQSSYEQYF.

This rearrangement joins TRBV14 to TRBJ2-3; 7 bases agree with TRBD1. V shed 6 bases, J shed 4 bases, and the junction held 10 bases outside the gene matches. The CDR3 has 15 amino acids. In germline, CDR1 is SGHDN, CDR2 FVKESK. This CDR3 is CASRGDSGGPDTQYF. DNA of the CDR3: TGTGCCAGCAGGGGAGACTCAGGGGGTCCAGATACGCAGTATTTT.

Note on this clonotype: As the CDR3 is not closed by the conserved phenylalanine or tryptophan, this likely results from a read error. CDR3 nucleotides: TGCAGCGTTGAGATTGGCAGGGGGAACCAAGAGACCCAGTACATC. This gives the protein CSVEIGRGNQETQYI. The chain joins TRBV29-1 to TRBJ2-5; 7 nucleotides line up with TRBD1. The CDR3 runs to 15 residues. With 3 bases clipped from V and 0 bases from J, the junction kept 7 bases outside the gene matches. The germline V gene has CDR1 SQVTM and CDR2 ANQGSEA.

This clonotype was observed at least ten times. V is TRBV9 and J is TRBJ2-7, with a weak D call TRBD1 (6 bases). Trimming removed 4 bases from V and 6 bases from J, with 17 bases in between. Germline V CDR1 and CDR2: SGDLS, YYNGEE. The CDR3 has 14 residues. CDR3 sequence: CASSPRQVSGEQYF. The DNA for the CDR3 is TGTGCCAGCAGCCCGAGACAGGTATCGGGCGAGCAGTACTTC.

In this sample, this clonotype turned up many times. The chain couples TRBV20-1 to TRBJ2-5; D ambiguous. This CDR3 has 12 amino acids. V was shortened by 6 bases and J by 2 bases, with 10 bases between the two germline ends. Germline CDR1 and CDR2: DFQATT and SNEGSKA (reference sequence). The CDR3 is CSATGPQETQYF. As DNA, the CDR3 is TGCAGTGCCACCGGGCCACAAGAGACCCAGTACTTC.

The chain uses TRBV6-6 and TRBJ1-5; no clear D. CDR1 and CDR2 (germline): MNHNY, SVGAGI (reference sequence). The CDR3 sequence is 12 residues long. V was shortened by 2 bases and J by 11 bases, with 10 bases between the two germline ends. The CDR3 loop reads CASSYDPTSQHF. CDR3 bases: TGTGCCAGCAGTTACGACCCGACGTCCCAGCATTTT.

This chain's CDR3 is CASRKTADKKLFF. The CDR3 DNA is TGTGCCAGCAGGAAGACAGCGGACAAAAAACTGTTTTTT. The chain links TRBV6-2 or TRBV6-3 to TRBJ1-4, with D tentatively TRBD1 (5 bases). The V gene lost 6 bases and the J gene lost 9 bases, with 14 bases spanning the gap. This CDR3 spans 13 amino acids. Germline-derived CDR1 and CDR2 are MNHEY and SVGEGT.

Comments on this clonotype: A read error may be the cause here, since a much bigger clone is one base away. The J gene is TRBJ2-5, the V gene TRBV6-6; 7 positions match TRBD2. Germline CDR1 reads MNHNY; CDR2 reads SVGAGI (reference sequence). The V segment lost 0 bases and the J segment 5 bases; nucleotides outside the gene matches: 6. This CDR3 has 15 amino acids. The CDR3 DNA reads TGTGCCAGCAGTTACTCGGGAGGGCGTCGGGAGACCCAGTACTTC. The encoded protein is CASSYSGGRRETQYF.